This is a list of T cell receptor beta chains from one sample in a study of early T cells in non-severe SARS-CoV-2 infection. TCRdb redid the calling of the 5' RACE reads with MiXCR, one entry per CDR3 protein. The profile covers about 25,000 distinct CDR3 sequences, with less than 6% appearing a single time and less than 2.5% taken by the ten largest. The specimen sequenced was whole blood. The receptors were sampled from an adult who was a healthcare worker with PCR-confirmed SARS-CoV-2 infection or an uninfected control (not recorded which). CDR3s include the opening cysteine and the closing phenylalanine or tryptophan. A D gene is named only where the DNA matches it firmly. The listing skips clone size in some rows; elsewhere it reads once, few, many or a size class.

d_gene: NA
len: 11
j_gene: TRBJ2-3
abundance: many
v_gene: TRBV20-1
CDR3nt: TGCAGTGCTAGAGAAACTCCCGCGCAGTATTTT
CDR3aa: CSARETPAQYF

d_gene: NA
len: 15
j_gene: TRBJ1-4
abundance: few
v_gene: TRBV24-1
CDR3nt: TGTGCCACCAGTGATCGGCCTCGGAATAATGAAAAACTGTTTTTT
CDR3aa: CATSDRPRNNEKLFF

d_gene: NA
len: 14
j_gene: TRBJ1-5
abundance: many
v_gene: TRBV2
CDR3nt: TGTGCCAGCGGGACAATCGATAGCAATCAGCCCCAGCATTTT
CDR3aa: CASGTIDSNQPQHF

d_gene: NA
len: 15
j_gene: TRBJ1-6
abundance: few
v_gene: TRBV28
CDR3nt: TGTGCCAGCAGTTCCCCGGGGGGTCGGCATTCACCCCTCCACTTT
CDR3aa: CASSSPGGRHSPLHF

d_gene: TRBD2
len: 15
j_gene: TRBJ2-3
abundance: many
v_gene: TRBV7-9
CDR3nt: TGTGCCAGCAGCTTTAGCGGGGCGACCACAGATACGCAGTATTTT
CDR3aa: CASSFSGATTDTQYF

d_gene: NA
len: 14
j_gene: TRBJ2-2
abundance: many
v_gene: TRBV20-1
CDR3nt: TGCAGTGCTAGACGACACGCGAACACCGGGGAGCTGTTTTTT
CDR3aa: CSARRHANTGELFF

d_gene: NA
len: 16
j_gene: TRBJ2-3
abundance: many
v_gene: TRBV7-8
CDR3nt: TGTGCCAGCAGCTTAGCGTCACTTCGGAGCACAGATACGCAGTATTTT
CDR3aa: CASSLASLRSTDTQYF

d_gene: NA
len: 18
j_gene: TRBJ2-5
abundance: many
v_gene: TRBV28
CDR3nt: TGTGCCAGCAGGGACCCGAGACCTCGACAGGCGTACCAAGAGACCCAGTACTTC
CDR3aa: CASRDPRPRQAYQETQYF

d_gene: NA
len: 11
j_gene: TRBJ2-1
abundance: many
v_gene: TRBV9
CDR3nt: TGTGCCAGCAGCGTAGCGGGGGAGCAGTTCTTC
CDR3aa: CASSVAGEQFF

d_gene: NA
len: 14
j_gene: TRBJ2-3
abundance: many
v_gene: TRBV29-1
CDR3nt: TGCAGCGTGCGGTGGGCGGCGAGGGGGGATACGCAGTATTTT
CDR3aa: CSVRWAARGDTQYF

d_gene: TRBD1
len: 13
j_gene: TRBJ2-7
abundance: many
v_gene: TRBV20-1
CDR3nt: TGCAGTTCCCCGGGACAGCGAGTGCACGAGCAGTACTTC
CDR3aa: CSSPGQRVHEQYF

d_gene: TRBD1
len: 16
j_gene: TRBJ1-2
abundance: many
v_gene: TRBV5-5
CDR3nt: TGTGCCAGCAGCCTCAGTTTAAGGACAGGGGCAGATGGCTACACCTTC
CDR3aa: CASSLSLRTGADGYTF

d_gene: TRBD1
len: 16
j_gene: TRBJ2-3
abundance: few
v_gene: TRBV2
CDR3nt: TGTGCCAGCAGCGACAGGGGGGCCTGGGGCACAGATACGCAGTATTTT
CDR3aa: CASSDRGAWGTDTQYF

d_gene: TRBD1
len: 12
j_gene: TRBJ1-2
abundance: many
v_gene: TRBV29-1
CDR3nt: TGCAGCCTGGGGACAGGGGTCGATGGCTACACCTTC
CDR3aa: CSLGTGVDGYTF

d_gene: NA
len: 13
j_gene: TRBJ1-2
abundance: few
v_gene: TRBV20-1
CDR3nt: TGCAGTGTCGGGGGAACCGCTAACTATGGCTACACCTTC
CDR3aa: CSVGGTANYGYTF

d_gene: NA
len: 15
j_gene: TRBJ2-1
abundance: few
v_gene: TRBV11-3
CDR3nt: TGTGCCAGCAGCTTAGTACGGGGGGCCGTCAATGAGCAGTTCTTC
CDR3aa: CASSLVRGAVNEQFF

d_gene: NA
len: 15
j_gene: TRBJ2-3
abundance: few
v_gene: TRBV29-1
CDR3nt: TGCAGCGTTGACTCCACTAACGGGGGCACAGATACGCAGTATTTT
CDR3aa: CSVDSTNGGTDTQYF

d_gene: TRBD2
len: 15
j_gene: TRBJ2-2
abundance: many
v_gene: TRBV6-1
CDR3nt: TGTGCCAGCAGCCTCCTAGCGGGGGGCACCGGGGAGCTGTTTTTT
CDR3aa: CASSLLAGGTGELFF

d_gene: TRBD2
len: 16
j_gene: TRBJ2-1
abundance: NA
v_gene: TRBV11-2
CDR3nt: TGTGCCAGCAGCTCCACTAGCGGTAGCTCCTACAAAGAGCAGTTCTTC
CDR3aa: CASSSTSGSSYKEQFF

d_gene: NA
len: 16
j_gene: TRBJ2-7
abundance: many
v_gene: TRBV28
CDR3nt: TGTGCCAGCAGTTTAAGTATGCGGCAGTACAGCTACGAGCAGTACTTC
CDR3aa: CASSLSMRQYSYEQYF

d_gene: NA
len: 16
j_gene: TRBJ1-1
abundance: few
v_gene: TRBV6-6
CDR3nt: TGTGCCAGCAGTTACAGCACGTATTACAGGGTCACTGAAGCTTTCTTT
CDR3aa: CASSYSTYYRVTEAFF

d_gene: TRBD1
len: 16
j_gene: TRBJ1-3
abundance: NA
v_gene: TRBV3-1
CDR3nt: TGTGCCAGCAGCCATGCTGGACAGGGCTTCGGAAACACCATATATTTT
CDR3aa: CASSHAGQGFGNTIYF

d_gene: NA
len: 12
j_gene: TRBJ2-1
abundance: medium-sized
v_gene: TRBV20-1
CDR3nt: TGCAGTGCTCCGGACCGGGGAGATGAGCAGTTCTTC
CDR3aa: CSAPDRGDEQFF

d_gene: NA
len: 16
j_gene: TRBJ1-1
abundance: many
v_gene: TRBV18
CDR3nt: TGTGCCAGCTCACCAAGTCTTGGTGACAGGAACACTGAAGCTTTCTTT
CDR3aa: CASSPSLGDRNTEAFF

d_gene: NA
len: 14
j_gene: TRBJ2-6
abundance: many
v_gene: TRBV7-9
CDR3nt: TGTGCCAGCACCTCTAGCTCTGGGGCCAACGTCCTGACTTTC
CDR3aa: CASTSSSGANVLTF

d_gene: TRBD1
len: 12
j_gene: TRBJ1-6
abundance: many
v_gene: TRBV28
CDR3nt: TGTGCCGAAGGGGACAGTCTTTATTCCCTCCACTTT
CDR3aa: CAEGDSLYSLHF

d_gene: NA
len: 16
j_gene: TRBJ2-3
abundance: many
v_gene: TRBV5-1
CDR3nt: TGCGCCAGCAGCTTCTTGGGGGCGGAGAGCACAGATACGCAGTATTTT
CDR3aa: CASSFLGAESTDTQYF

d_gene: NA
len: 12
j_gene: TRBJ2-7
abundance: NA
v_gene: TRBV20-1
CDR3nt: TGCAGTGCTAGAGTGTTGGGCTACGAGCAGTACTTC
CDR3aa: CSARVLGYEQYF

d_gene: TRBD1
len: 19
j_gene: TRBJ1-2
abundance: many
v_gene: TRBV6-5
CDR3nt: TGTGCCAGCAGTTACTCGAGAGCAGGGACAGGAGGTGTTAACTATGGCTACACCTTC
CDR3aa: CASSYSRAGTGGVNYGYTF

d_gene: TRBD1
len: 15
j_gene: TRBJ2-2
abundance: NA
v_gene: TRBV2
CDR3nt: TGTGCCAGCAAGGGACAGGGAGTGGGTCCCGGGGAGCTGTTTTTT
CDR3aa: CASKGQGVGPGELFF

d_gene: NA
len: 15
j_gene: TRBJ2-7
abundance: few
v_gene: TRBV20-1
CDR3nt: TGCAGTGCTAGAGATCGCCAGGGGACGGTCTACGAGCAGTACTTC
CDR3aa: CSARDRQGTVYEQYF

d_gene: NA
len: 17
j_gene: TRBJ2-6
abundance: few
v_gene: TRBV5-1
CDR3nt: TGCGCCAGCAGCTTGGGAGGGTTTGGCTCCGGGGCCAACGTCCTGACTTTC
CDR3aa: CASSLGGFGSGANVLTF

d_gene: TRBD1
len: 18
j_gene: TRBJ2-3
abundance: many
v_gene: TRBV7-3
CDR3nt: TGTGCCAGCAGCTTAACGGGGACCGGACAGGGAGCCACAGATACGCAGTATTTT
CDR3aa: CASSLTGTGQGATDTQYF

d_gene: NA
len: 13
j_gene: TRBJ2-3
abundance: many
v_gene: TRBV4-2
CDR3nt: TGTGCCAGCAGCTCGCGTCCCACAGATACGCAGTATTTT
CDR3aa: CASSSRPTDTQYF

d_gene: NA
len: 15
j_gene: TRBJ2-1
abundance: many
v_gene: TRBV7-9
CDR3nt: TGTGCCAGCAGCTTAGGGCGGGGTTCCTACAATGAGCAGTTCTTC
CDR3aa: CASSLGRGSYNEQFF

d_gene: NA
len: 15
j_gene: TRBJ2-1
abundance: NA
v_gene: TRBV13
CDR3nt: TGTGCCAGCAGCATTAGAGCGGTTTGGGACAATGAGCAGTTCTTC
CDR3aa: CASSIRAVWDNEQFF

d_gene: TRBD1
len: 13
j_gene: TRBJ1-1
abundance: many
v_gene: TRBV10-1
CDR3nt: TGCGCCAGTCCAGGGGGCGCGGACACTGAAGCTTTCTTT
CDR3aa: CASPGGADTEAFF

d_gene: NA
len: 16
j_gene: TRBJ1-1
abundance: many
v_gene: TRBV21-1
CDR3nt: TGTGCCAGCAGCAAAGCGGGGGACCAAGTGAACACTGAAGCTTTCTTT
CDR3aa: CASSKAGDQVNTEAFF

d_gene: NA
len: 15
j_gene: TRBJ1-4
abundance: many
v_gene: TRBV7-9
CDR3nt: TGTGCCAGCAGCCCCGGACGCCGGGCGGGGGAAAAACTGTTTTTT
CDR3aa: CASSPGRRAGEKLFF

d_gene: NA
len: 14
j_gene: TRBJ2-2
abundance: NA
v_gene: TRBV6-6
CDR3nt: TGTGCCAGCAGTTACTCGATGTGGGGGGAGTCGCTGTTTTTT
CDR3aa: CASSYSMWGESLFF

d_gene: NA
len: 11
j_gene: TRBJ2-2
abundance: NA
v_gene: TRBV2
CDR3nt: TGTGCCAGCAAGGAAACCGGGGAGCTGTTTTTT
CDR3aa: CASKETGELFF

d_gene: TRBD1
len: 16
j_gene: TRBJ2-2
abundance: NA
v_gene: TRBV5-1
CDR3nt: TGCGCCAGCAAGCCATACGGGACAGTCTCCACCGGGGAGCTGTTTTTT
CDR3aa: CASKPYGTVSTGELFF

d_gene: TRBD1
len: 14
j_gene: TRBJ2-7
abundance: many
v_gene: TRBV6-5
CDR3nt: TGTGCCAGCAGTGCGACAGGGGGGATTGGCGAGCAGTACTTC
CDR3aa: CASSATGGIGEQYF

d_gene: NA
len: 11
j_gene: TRBJ1-1
abundance: many
v_gene: TRBV29-1
CDR3nt: TGCAGTTGCACGGGTCACGCTGAAGCTTTCTTT
CDR3aa: CSCTGHAEAFF

d_gene: NA
len: 15
j_gene: TRBJ1-5
abundance: many
v_gene: TRBV18
CDR3nt: TGTGCCAGCTCAGCGTCACGGGGTAGCAATCAGCCCCAGCATTTT
CDR3aa: CASSASRGSNQPQHF

d_gene: TRBD1
len: 15
j_gene: TRBJ1-5
abundance: many
v_gene: TRBV28
CDR3nt: TGTGCCAGCAGACGGGACAGGGATGGCAATCAGCCCCAGCATTTT
CDR3aa: CASRRDRDGNQPQHF

d_gene: NA
len: 15
j_gene: TRBJ2-7
abundance: many
v_gene: TRBV29-1
CDR3nt: TGCAGCGCTGACCGCGGGACATCCAGCTCCTACGAGCAGTACTTC
CDR3aa: CSADRGTSSSYEQYF

d_gene: TRBD2
len: 16
j_gene: TRBJ2-3
abundance: many
v_gene: TRBV12-3/TRBV12-4
CDR3nt: TGTGCCAGCAGCCTGGCGGGGGGCGCGGGCACAGATACGCAGTATTTT
CDR3aa: CASSLAGGAGTDTQYF

d_gene: TRBD1
len: 13
j_gene: TRBJ2-3
abundance: medium-sized
v_gene: TRBV20-1
CDR3nt: TGCAGTGCACCGGGACAGTTCACAGATACGCAGTATTTT
CDR3aa: CSAPGQFTDTQYF

d_gene: NA
len: 16
j_gene: TRBJ2-6
abundance: NA
v_gene: TRBV6-2/TRBV6-3
CDR3nt: TGTGCCAGCAGTCCGAGGAGGGGGTCCGGGGCCAACGTCCTGACTTTC
CDR3aa: CASSPRRGSGANVLTF

d_gene: NA
len: 14
j_gene: TRBJ1-2
abundance: NA
v_gene: TRBV4-2
CDR3nt: TGTGCCAGCAGCCAAGAGGGGGTCGGAGGAGGCTACACCTTC
CDR3aa: CASSQEGVGGGYTF

d_gene: NA
len: 14
j_gene: TRBJ1-2
abundance: many
v_gene: TRBV28
CDR3nt: TGTGCCAGCAGTTTCAAGAGCCGGAACTATGGCTACACCTTC
CDR3aa: CASSFKSRNYGYTF

d_gene: TRBD2
len: 15
j_gene: TRBJ2-1
abundance: NA
v_gene: TRBV7-9
CDR3nt: TGTGCCAGCAGCTCCCGGACTAGCCTCATCAATGAGCAGTTCTTC
CDR3aa: CASSSRTSLINEQFF

d_gene: TRBD2
len: 16
j_gene: TRBJ2-3
abundance: many
v_gene: TRBV11-1
CDR3nt: TGTGCCAGCAGCGTTGCAGCGGGGCGGCAGGGAGATACGCAGTATTTT
CDR3aa: CASSVAAGRQGDTQYF

d_gene: TRBD2
len: 16
j_gene: TRBJ2-1
abundance: many
v_gene: TRBV5-1
CDR3nt: TGCGCCAGCAGCCTACTAGCGCCGAGCTCCTACAATGAGCAGTTCTTC
CDR3aa: CASSLLAPSSYNEQFF

d_gene: NA
len: 14
j_gene: TRBJ1-2
abundance: NA
v_gene: TRBV5-4
CDR3nt: TGTGCCAGCAGCTTGGAGGCGGATTACTATGGCTACACCTTC
CDR3aa: CASSLEADYYGYTF